A single sample is the source of the 18 T cell receptor beta chains below, sequenced in a study of T cells in Graves' hyperthyroidism and ophthalmopathy. Template material for amplifying TCR beta CDR3 regions consisted of RNA transcripts. First-round RT-PCR with HTBI primers amplified the TCR CDR3 region. TCRdb redid the calling of the multiplex PCR reads with MiXCR, one entry per CDR3 protein. The data show about 480,000 distinct CDR3 sequences, with roughly an eighth seen just once and under 20% held by the top ten. Sequencing was performed on blood. The receptor source for this set is a woman under 30 with Graves' hyperthyroidism.

Ten or more counts support this clonotype. The gene calls are TRBV7-8 and TRBJ2-2; D ambiguous. Trimming took off 3 bases at V and 9 bases at J, with 5 bases between the two ends. The CDR3 is 11 amino acids. Germline V gene data show CDR1 as SGHVS and CDR2 as FQNEAQ. CDR3: CASSFSRELFF. The CDR3 DNA sequence: TGTGCCAGCAGCTTTTCGAGGGAGCTGTTTTTT.

This clonotype was found a few times. The rearrangement links TRBV7-8 to TRBJ2-1, with D uncertain. This CDR3 contains 16 residues. V lost 2 bases, J lost 3 bases, and 14 bases lay in between. Germline loops: CDR1 SGHVS, CDR2 FQNEAQ. CDR3 residues: CASSLPGRQIYNEQFF. CDR3 DNA: TGTGCCAGCAGCTTACCGGGTCGCCAGATCTACAATGAGCAGTTCTTC. The entire variable domain, with the rest obtained from reference TRBV7-8 and TRBJ2-1, is as follows: GAGVSQSPRYKVAKRGQDVALRCDPISGHVSLFWYQQALGQGPEFLTYFQNEAQLDKSGLPSDRFFAERPEGSVSTLKIQRTQQEDSAVYLCASSLPGRQIYNEQFFGPGTRLTVL.

The genes are TRBV12-3 or TRBV12-4 and TRBJ2-1, with 8 bases matching TRBD2. The CDR3 consists of 14 residues. Losses at the gene ends were 3 bases for V and 5 bases for J; bases not matched to a gene: 3. DNA of the CDR3: TGTGCCAGCAGTTTTGCCGGGAGGGACAATGAGCAGTTCTTC. Translating gives CASSFAGRDNEQFF.

In this sample, this clonotype turned up many times. The chain uses TRBV7-2 and TRBJ2-5; 8 nucleotides line up with TRBD1. J was trimmed by 4 bases and V by 5 bases; bases with no gene match: 12. Germline CDR1 SGHTA, CDR2 FQGNSA. The CDR3 runs 16 residues. Written as DNA, the CDR3 is TGTGCCAGCAGCCCACTCCGGACAGGGAAGGGAGAGACCCAGTACTTC. Translation gives CASSPLRTGKGETQYF.

This clonotype was recorded many times. The V and J genes are TRBV7-2 and TRBJ2-3, with 8 bases that match TRBD1. The trim removed 1 base at V and 6 bases at J, leaving 6 bases unmatched. Germline V gene sequence: CDR1 SGHTA, CDR2 FQGNSA. The CDR3 contains 15 residues. CDR3 DNA sequence: TGTGCCAGCAGCTTAGTAGGACAGGGAATGGATACGCAGTATTTT. Translating gives CASSLVGQGMDTQYF.

This clonotype has ten or more counts. The gene calls are TRBV9 and TRBJ2-5; no clear D. The CDR3 runs to 14 residues. Per the germline V gene, CDR1 is SGDLS and CDR2 is YYNGEE. Trimming left V 3 bases short and J 5 bases short, with 14 bases between. The CDR3 region is CASSANHGIETQYF. The CDR3 nucleotides are TGTGCCAGCAGCGCCAACCATGGGATTGAGACCCAGTACTTC.

This clonotype was observed many times. This rearrangement joins TRBV5-1 to TRBJ2-1; D is possibly TRBD2 (6 bases). This CDR3 region has 16 residues. Germline CDR1 reads SGHRS; CDR2 reads YFSETQ. The ends were cut back, 6 bases at V and 0 bases at J, with 16 bases in the middle. CDR3 loop: CASKPAGTGSYNEQFF. Here the CDR3 DNA reads TGCGCCAGCAAGCCTGCCGGGACTGGCTCCTACAATGAGCAGTTCTTC.

This clonotype has more than one count but fewer than ten. V and J are TRBV7-3 and TRBJ2-1, with 7 bases that match TRBD2. V was clipped by 5 bases and J by 0 bases; unmatched bases: 10. The V gene's germline CDR1 is SGHTA and CDR2 FQGTGA. This CDR3 spans 17 amino acids. The CDR3 DNA follows: TGTGCCAGCAGCCCCCAACTTCTAGCGGACTCCTACAATGAGCAGTTCTTC. Its translation is CASSPQLLADSYNEQFF.

Ten or more counts support this clonotype. The chain carries TRBV12-5 and TRBJ1-5; no reliable D call. Germline CDR1 LGHNT, CDR2 FRNRAP. Deletions cut 0 bases from V and 4 bases from J, with 10 bases between. The CDR3 length is 15 residues. The chain's CDR3 is CASGLVLSGNQPQHF. The CDR3 coding sequence is TGTGCTAGTGGTTTGGTACTCTCGGGGAATCAGCCCCAGCATTTT.

The chain uses TRBV25-1 and TRBJ2-7; the D gene could be TRBD1 or TRBD2 (5 bases each). Trimming took off 5 bases at V and 5 bases at J, with 13 bases between the two ends. The germline V gene has CDR1 MGHDK and CDR2 SYGVNS. The CDR3 sequence is 13 residues long. The CDR3 DNA follows: TGTGCCAGCAGTCCGATTGGGACCCACGAGCAGTACGTC. It is translated as CASSPIGTHEQYV.

This clonotype showed up many times. This chain links TRBV10-3 with TRBJ2-3, with D uncertain. Deletions cut 2 bases from V and 5 bases from J, with 5 bases between. The CDR3 contains 12 residues. Germline CDR1 ENHRY, CDR2 SYGVKD. The CDR3: CAISEMGDTQYF. The CDR3 DNA follows: TGTGCCATCAGTGAGATGGGAGATACGCAGTATTTT.

This clonotype has at least ten counts. The V call is TRBV28, the J call TRBJ1-1, with D perhaps matching TRBD1 (6 bases). CDR1 is MDHEN and CDR2 is SYDVKM in the germline V gene. V lost 6 bases to trimming and J lost 2 bases, with 19 bases between them. The CDR3 is 16 amino acids. CDR3: CASRAGEAGENTEAFF. The CDR3, as DNA: TGTGCCAGCAGGGCAGGGGAGGCAGGAGAAAACACTGAAGCTTTCTTT.

The V gene is TRBV5-1, the J gene TRBJ2-5; tentative D call: TRBD1 (5 bases). Germline CDR1 SGHRS, CDR2 YFSETQ. The CDR3 sequence is 15 residues long. The ends were cut back, 0 bases at V and 5 bases at J, with 14 bases in the middle. CDR3 sequence reads: CASSLVTARRETQYF. The CDR3 nucleotides are TGCGCCAGCAGCTTGGTGACAGCACGGCGGGAGACCCAGTACTTC.

This clonotype was counted many times. J is TRBJ2-1 and V is TRBV14; D is unclear. CDR3 length: 15 residues. The V end was cut by 0 bases, the J end by 2 bases, with 8 bases between. Germline values: CDR1 SGHDN, CDR2 FVKESK. CDR3 residues: CASSQEAQTYNEQFF. The CDR3 coding sequence is TGTGCCAGCAGCCAAGAGGCCCAAACCTACAATGAGCAGTTCTTC.

This clonotype came up many times. V and J are TRBV3-1 and TRBJ2-7; a possible D gene is TRBD2 (6 bases). Germline lookup yields CDR1 LGHDT and CDR2 YNNKEL (reference sequence). The CDR3 runs to 15 residues. Trimming shortened V by 1 base and J by 3 bases, and 13 bases separated the two germline ends. The CDR3 region is CASSQAVGGYYEQYF. The CDR3 DNA sequence: TGTGCCAGCAGCCAAGCTGTGGGGGGATACTACGAGCAGTACTTC.

This clonotype was picked up many times. CDR3 nucleotides: TGTGCCAGCAGCTTAGAAAGAGCGGGAGGGAGAAGGGCCTCTATGTACAATGAGCAGTTCTTC. This codes for CASSLERAGGRRASMYNEQFF. The rearrangement joins TRBV11-2 to TRBJ2-1, with 10 bases identical to TRBD2. The germline CDR1 and CDR2 sequences are SGHAT and FQNNGV. CDR3 length equals 21 residues. V was clipped by 0 bases and J by 4 bases; unmatched bases: 18. The full variable domain, completed using reference TRBV11-2 and TRBJ2-1, is EAGVAQSPRYKIIEKRQSVAFWCNPISGHATLYWYQQILGQGPKLLIQFQNNGVVDDSQLPKDRFSAERLKGVDSTLKIQPAKLEDSAVYLCASSLERAGGRRASMYNEQFFGPGTRLTVL.

In this sample, this clonotype turned up many times. The chain employs TRBV30 and TRBJ1-1; no reliable D call. V gave up 0 bases and J gave up 4 bases, with 9 bases separating them. The CDR3 is 13 amino acids. Germline CDR1 and CDR2: GTSNPN and SVGIG (reference sequence). The CDR3, as DNA: TGTGCCTGGAGTGTAAGGTTGGGCACTGAAGCTTTCTTT. Residues: CAWSVRLGTEAFF.

V usage is TRBV7-2 and J usage is TRBJ1-2; D remains unclear. The CDR3 covers 10 residues. Germline loops: CDR1 SGHTA, CDR2 FQGNSA. Deletions cut 8 bases from V and 8 bases from J, with 9 bases between. The CDR3 coding sequence is TGTGCCAGCTCCCGCCGGGGCTACACCTTC. Protein: CASSRRGYTF.